This T cell receptor (beta chain) derives from a study of neurological immune-mediated disorders. Notes on this clonotype: Its antigen is undetermined.

The cDNA was generated through 5'RACE incorporating 10-nucleotide random UMIs. TCRdb reprocessed the 5' RACE reads with MiXCR, giving one entry per CDR3 protein. Among 15,000 to 20,000 distinct CDR3 sequences listed, approximately 26% were seen once. Study-wide results and caveats: Falling below healthy controls, multiple sclerosis showed the least TCR clonal expansion, while HTLV-1-associated myelopathy showed the most.

The CDR3 is made up of 17 amino acids. Germline trimming cut 6 bases from V and 6 bases from J; bases unmatched to any gene: 18. Germline CDR1 DFQATT, CDR2 SNEGSKA (reference sequence). The receptor comes from a man aged 50 to 59 with HTLV-1-associated myelopathy (HAM/TSP). Sequencing was done on a sample of PBMCs. This chain connects TRBV20-1 to TRBJ2-2; 8 nucleotides agree with TRBD2. The CDR3 DNA reads TGCAGTGCCCCCGGGGATGTAGGCGGGGGGCCTTCCGGGGAGCTGTTTTTT. Amino acids: CSAPGDVGGGPSGELFF.